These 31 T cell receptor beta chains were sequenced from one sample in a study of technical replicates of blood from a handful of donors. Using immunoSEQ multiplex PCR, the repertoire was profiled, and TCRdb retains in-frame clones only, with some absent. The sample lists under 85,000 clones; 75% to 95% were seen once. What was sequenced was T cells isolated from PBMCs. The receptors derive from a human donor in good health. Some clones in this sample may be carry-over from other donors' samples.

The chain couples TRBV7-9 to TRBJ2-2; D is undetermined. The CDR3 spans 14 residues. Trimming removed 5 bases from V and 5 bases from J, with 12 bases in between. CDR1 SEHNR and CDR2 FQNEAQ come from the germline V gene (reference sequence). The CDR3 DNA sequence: TGTGCCAGCAGCCCCTTTTTGAGTACCGGGGAGCTGTTTTTT. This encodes CASSPFLSTGELFF.

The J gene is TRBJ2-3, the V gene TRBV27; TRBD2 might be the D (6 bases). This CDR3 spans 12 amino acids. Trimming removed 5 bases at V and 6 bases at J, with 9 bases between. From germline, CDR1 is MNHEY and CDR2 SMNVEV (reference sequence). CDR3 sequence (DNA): TGTGCCAGCAGTCGAGGAGGGGATACGCAGTATTTT. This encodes CASSRGGDTQYF.

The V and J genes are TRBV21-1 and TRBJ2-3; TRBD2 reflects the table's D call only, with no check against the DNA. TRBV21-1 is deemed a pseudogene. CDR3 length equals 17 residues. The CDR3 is CASSSIRLAKDTDTQYF. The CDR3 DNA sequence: TGTGCCAGCAGCTCAATCCGGCTAGCCAAAGACACAGATACGCAGTATTTT.

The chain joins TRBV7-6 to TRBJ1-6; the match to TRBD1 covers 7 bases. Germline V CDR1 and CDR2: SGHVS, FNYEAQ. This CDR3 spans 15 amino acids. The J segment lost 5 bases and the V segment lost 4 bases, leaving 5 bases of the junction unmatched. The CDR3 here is CASSSRTGDNSPLHF. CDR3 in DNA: TGTGCCAGCAGCTCAAGGACAGGCGATAATTCACCCCTCCACTTT.

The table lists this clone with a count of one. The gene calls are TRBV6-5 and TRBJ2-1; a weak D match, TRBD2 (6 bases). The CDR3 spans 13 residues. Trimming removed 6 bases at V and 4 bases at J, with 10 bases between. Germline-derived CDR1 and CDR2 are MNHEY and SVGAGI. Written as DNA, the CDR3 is TGTGCCAGCAGAACGGAGGGTTACAATGAGCAGTTCTTC. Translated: CASRTEGYNEQFF.

The CDR3 coding sequence is TGTGCCAGCGTACCGGGGACAGCAACTAATGAAAAACTGTTTTTT. Translating it yields CASVPGTATNEKLFF. The chain joins TRBV7-9 to TRBJ1-4, with 7 bases aligning to TRBD1. V shed 8 bases and J 0 bases; nucleotides not matched to a gene: 6. Germline CDR1 SEHNR, CDR2 FQNEAQ (reference sequence). The CDR3 covers 15 residues. Full variable domain (outside the CDR3, taken from reference TRBV7-9 and TRBJ1-4): DTGVSQNPRHKITKRGQNVTFRCDPISEHNRLYWYRQTLGQGPEFLTYFQNEAQLEKSRLLSDRFSAERPKGSFSTLEIQRTEQGDSAMYLCASVPGTATNEKLFFGSGTQLSVL.

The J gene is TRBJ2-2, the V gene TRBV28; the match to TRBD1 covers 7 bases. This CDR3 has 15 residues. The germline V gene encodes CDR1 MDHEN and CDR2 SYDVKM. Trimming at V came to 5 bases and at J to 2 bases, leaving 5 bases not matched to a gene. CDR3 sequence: CASSMTGFNTGELFF. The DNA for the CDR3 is TGTGCCAGCAGTATGACAGGGTTTAACACCGGGGAGCTGTTTTTT.

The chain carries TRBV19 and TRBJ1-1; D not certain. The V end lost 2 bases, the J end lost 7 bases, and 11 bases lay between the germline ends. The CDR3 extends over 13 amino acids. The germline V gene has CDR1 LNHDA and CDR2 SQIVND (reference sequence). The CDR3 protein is CASSIRLESEAFF. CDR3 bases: TGTGCCAGTAGTATAAGATTGGAGAGTGAAGCTTTCTTT.

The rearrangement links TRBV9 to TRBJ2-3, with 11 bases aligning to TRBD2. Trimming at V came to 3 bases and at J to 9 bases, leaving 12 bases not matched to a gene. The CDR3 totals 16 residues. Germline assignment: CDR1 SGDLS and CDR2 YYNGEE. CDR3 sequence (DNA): TGTGCCAGCAGCGCCCTGGGACTAGCGGCAGGGGGAACGCAGTATTTT. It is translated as CASSALGLAAGGTQYF. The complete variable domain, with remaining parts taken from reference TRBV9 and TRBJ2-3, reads DSGVTQTPKHLITATGQRVTLRCSPRSGDLSVYWYQQSLDQGLQFLIQYYNGEERAKGNILERFSAQQFPDLHSELNLSSLELGDSALYFCASSALGLAAGGTQYFGPGTRLTVL.

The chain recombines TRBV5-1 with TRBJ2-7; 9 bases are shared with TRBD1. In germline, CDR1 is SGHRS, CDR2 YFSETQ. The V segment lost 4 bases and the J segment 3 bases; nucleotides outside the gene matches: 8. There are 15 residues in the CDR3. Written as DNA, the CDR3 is TGCGCCAGCAGCCAGACAGGGGGGAAATACTACGAGCAGTACTTC. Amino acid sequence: CASSQTGGKYYEQYF.

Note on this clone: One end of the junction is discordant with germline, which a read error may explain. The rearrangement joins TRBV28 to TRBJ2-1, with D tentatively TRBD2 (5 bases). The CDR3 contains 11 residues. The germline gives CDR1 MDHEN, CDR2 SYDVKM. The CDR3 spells CAGSLLDEQFF. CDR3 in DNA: TGTGCCGGCAGTTTACTAGACGAGCAGTTCTTC.

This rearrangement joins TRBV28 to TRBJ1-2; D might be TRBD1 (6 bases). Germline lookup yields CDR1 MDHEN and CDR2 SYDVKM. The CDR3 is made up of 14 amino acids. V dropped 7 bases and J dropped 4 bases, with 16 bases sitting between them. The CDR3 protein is CASNQGSRAYGYTF. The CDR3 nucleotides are TGTGCCAGCAACCAGGGGTCGAGGGCCTATGGCTACACCTTC.

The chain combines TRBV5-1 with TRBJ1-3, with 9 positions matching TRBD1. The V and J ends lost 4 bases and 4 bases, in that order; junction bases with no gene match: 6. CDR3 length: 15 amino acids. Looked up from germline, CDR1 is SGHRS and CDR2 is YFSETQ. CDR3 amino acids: CASSKTGGSGNTIYF. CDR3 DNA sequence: TGCGCCAGCAGCAAAACAGGGGGCTCAGGAAACACCATATATTTT.

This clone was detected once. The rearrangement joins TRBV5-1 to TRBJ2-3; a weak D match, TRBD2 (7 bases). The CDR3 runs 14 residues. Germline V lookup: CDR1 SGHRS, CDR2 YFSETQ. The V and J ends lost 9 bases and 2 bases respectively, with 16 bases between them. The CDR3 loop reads CATRGGGITDTQYF. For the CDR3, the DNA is TGCGCCACCCGAGGGGGGGGGATCACAGATACGCAGTATTTT.

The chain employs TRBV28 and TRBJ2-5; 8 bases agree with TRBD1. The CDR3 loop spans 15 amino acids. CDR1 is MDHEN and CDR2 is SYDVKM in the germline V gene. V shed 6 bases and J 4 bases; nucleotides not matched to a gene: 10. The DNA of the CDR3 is TGTGCCAGCAGACCACAGGGGGGAGTTGGAGAGACCCAGTACTTC. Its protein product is CASRPQGGVGETQYF. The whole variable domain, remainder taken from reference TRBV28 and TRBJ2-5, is DVKVTQSSRYLVKRTGEKVFLECVQDMDHENMFWYRQDPGLGLRLIYFSYDVKMKEKGDIPEGYSVSREKKERFSLILESASTNQTSMYLCASRPQGGVGETQYFGPGTRLLVL.

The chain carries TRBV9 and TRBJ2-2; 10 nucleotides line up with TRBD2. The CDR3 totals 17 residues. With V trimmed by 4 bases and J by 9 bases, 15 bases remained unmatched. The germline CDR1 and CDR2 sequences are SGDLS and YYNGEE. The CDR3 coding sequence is TGTGCCAGCAGCCACTCTAAGAGGCTAGCGGGAGACAGGGAGCTGTTTTTT. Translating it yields CASSHSKRLAGDRELFF.

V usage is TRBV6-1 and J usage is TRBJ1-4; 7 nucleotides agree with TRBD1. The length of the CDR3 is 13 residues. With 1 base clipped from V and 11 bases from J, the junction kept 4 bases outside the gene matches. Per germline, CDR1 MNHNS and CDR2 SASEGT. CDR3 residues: CASSEETGFKLFF. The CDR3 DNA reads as TGTGCCAGCAGTGAAGAGACAGGGTTTAAACTGTTTTTT.

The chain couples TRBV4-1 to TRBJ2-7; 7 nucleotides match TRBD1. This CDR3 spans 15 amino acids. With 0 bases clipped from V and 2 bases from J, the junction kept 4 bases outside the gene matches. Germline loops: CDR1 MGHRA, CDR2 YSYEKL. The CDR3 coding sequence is TGCGCCAGCAGCCAAGAACCCGGGACAGCCTACGAGCAGTACTTC. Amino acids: CASSQEPGTAYEQYF.

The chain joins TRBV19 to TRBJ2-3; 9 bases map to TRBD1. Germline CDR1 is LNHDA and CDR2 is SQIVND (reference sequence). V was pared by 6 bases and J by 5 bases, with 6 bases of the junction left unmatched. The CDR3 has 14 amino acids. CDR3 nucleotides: TGTGCCAGTAGAACCGGGACAGGGAAAGATACGCAGTATTTT. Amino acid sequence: CASRTGTGKDTQYF. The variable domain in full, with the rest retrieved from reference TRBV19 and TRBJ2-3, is DGGITQSPKYLFRKEGQNVTLSCEQNLNHDAMYWYRQDPGQGLRLIYYSQIVNDFQKGDIAEGYSVSREKKESFPLTVTSAQKNPTAFYLCASRTGTGKDTQYFGPGTRLTVL.

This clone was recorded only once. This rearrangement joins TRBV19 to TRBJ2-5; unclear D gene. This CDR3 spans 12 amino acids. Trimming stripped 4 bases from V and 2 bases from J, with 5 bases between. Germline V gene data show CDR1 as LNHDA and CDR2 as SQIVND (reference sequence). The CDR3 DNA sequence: TGTGCCAGTAGTACCCAACAAGAGACCCAGTACTTC. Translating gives CASSTQQETQYF.

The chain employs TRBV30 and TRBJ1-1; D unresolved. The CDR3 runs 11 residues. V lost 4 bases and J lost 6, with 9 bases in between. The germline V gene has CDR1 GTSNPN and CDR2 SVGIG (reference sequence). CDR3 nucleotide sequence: TGTGCCTGGACAGGTTGGGCTGAAGCTTTCTTT. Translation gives CAWTGWAEAFF.

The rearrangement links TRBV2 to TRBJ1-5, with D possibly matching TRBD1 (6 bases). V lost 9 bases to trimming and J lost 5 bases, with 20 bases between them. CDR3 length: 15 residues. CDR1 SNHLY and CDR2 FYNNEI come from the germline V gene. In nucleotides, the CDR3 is TGTGCCAGATCTAGGACAGCCGGTAGGGATCAGCCCCAGCATTTT. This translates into CARSRTAGRDQPQHF.

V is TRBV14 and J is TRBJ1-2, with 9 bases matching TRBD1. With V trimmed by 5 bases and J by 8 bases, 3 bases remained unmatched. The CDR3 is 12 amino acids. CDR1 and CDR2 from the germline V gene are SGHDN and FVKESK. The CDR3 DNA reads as TGTGCCAGCAGCGGACAGGGGAGCGGCTACACCTTC. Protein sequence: CASSGQGSGYTF. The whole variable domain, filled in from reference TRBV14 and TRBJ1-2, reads EAGVTQFPSHSVIEKGQTVTLRCDPISGHDNLYWYRRVMGKEIKFLLHFVKESKQDESGMPNNRFLAERTGGTYSTLKVQPAELEDSGVYFCASSGQGSGYTFGSGTRLTVV.

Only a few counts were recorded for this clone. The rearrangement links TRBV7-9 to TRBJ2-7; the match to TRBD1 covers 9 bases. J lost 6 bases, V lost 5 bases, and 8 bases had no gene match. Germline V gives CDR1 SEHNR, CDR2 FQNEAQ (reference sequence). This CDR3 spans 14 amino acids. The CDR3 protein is CASSLRDRVGEQYF. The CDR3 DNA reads TGTGCCAGCAGCCTCCGGGACAGGGTTGGCGAGCAGTACTTC.

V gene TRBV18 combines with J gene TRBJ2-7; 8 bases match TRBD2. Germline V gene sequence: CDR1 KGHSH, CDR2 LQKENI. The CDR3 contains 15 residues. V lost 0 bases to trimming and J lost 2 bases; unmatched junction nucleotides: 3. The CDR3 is CASSPPTSGTYEQYF. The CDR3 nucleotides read TGTGCCAGCTCACCACCCACTAGCGGTACCTACGAGCAGTACTTC.

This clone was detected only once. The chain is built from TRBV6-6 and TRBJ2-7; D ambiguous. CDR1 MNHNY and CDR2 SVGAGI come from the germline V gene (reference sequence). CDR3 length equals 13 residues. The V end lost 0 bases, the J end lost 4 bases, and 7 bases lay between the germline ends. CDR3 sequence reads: CASSYSRDYEQYF. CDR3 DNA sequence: TGTGCCAGCAGTTACTCGAGAGATTACGAGCAGTACTTC.

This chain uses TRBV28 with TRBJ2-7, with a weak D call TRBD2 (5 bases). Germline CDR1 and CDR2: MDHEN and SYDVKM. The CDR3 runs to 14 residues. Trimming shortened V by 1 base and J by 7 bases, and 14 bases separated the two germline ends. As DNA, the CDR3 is TGTGCCAGCAGTTTATTCGAGGCTTCGGGGGAGCAGTACTTC. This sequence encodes CASSLFEASGEQYF.

CDR3 DNA: TGTGCCAGCAGCTTGGACAGGGCCTACGAGCAGTACTTC. As protein: CASSLDRAYEQYF. The chain combines TRBV5-4 with TRBJ2-7, with D perhaps matching TRBD1 (6 bases). Germline V lookup: CDR1 SGHNT, CDR2 YYREEE (reference sequence). Trimming pared 0 bases from V and 2 bases from J, leaving 6 bases between. This CDR3 is 13 amino acids long.

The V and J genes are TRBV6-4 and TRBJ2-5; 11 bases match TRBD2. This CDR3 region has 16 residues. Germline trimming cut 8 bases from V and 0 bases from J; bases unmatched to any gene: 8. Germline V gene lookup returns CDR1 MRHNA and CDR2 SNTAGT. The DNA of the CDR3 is TGTGCCAGCCTGTATAGACTAGCGGGGTACCAAGAGACCCAGTACTTC. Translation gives CASLYRLAGYQETQYF.

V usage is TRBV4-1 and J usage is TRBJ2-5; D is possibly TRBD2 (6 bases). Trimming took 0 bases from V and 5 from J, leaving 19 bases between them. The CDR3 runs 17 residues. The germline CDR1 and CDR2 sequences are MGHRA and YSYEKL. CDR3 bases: TGCGCCAGCAGCCAAGATATCGTAGGGACTCCACAGGAGACCCAGTACTTC. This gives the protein CASSQDIVGTPQETQYF.

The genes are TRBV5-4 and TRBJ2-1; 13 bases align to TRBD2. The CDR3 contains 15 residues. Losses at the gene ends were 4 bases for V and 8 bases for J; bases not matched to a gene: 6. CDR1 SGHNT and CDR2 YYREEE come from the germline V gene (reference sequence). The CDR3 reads CASSTRTSGSDEQFF. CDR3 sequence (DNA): TGTGCCAGCAGCACCAGGACTAGCGGGAGTGATGAGCAGTTCTTC.